The present T cell receptor beta chain was sequenced within a study of blood T cell repertoires in COVID-19 (dated by TCRdb to 2020 to 2021). Notes on the research overall: Collaborator samples came from the United States, Italy and Spain and covered acute and convalescent phases of COVID-19. The prospective study material was composed of cDNA or gDNA derived from T cells, B-cell-depleted T cells, or PBMCs. Deeply sampled blood TCRbeta repertoires from subjects exposed to, actively infected with, or recovered from COVID-19 were included in the dataset. The repertoires were released in a freely available public database meant as a resource for research on the immune response to SARS-CoV-2. Samples were obtained from the ongoing ImmuneRACE study (first 160 participants) and from approximately 1,200 subjects provided by 6 global collaborators. The sample metadata nearly always contained a de-identified subject ID, COVID-19 status, age in years and sex. Where available, HLA class I and class II types were taken from metadata supplied by the sample provider and were not determined by assay-based typing. On the study overall, not on this receptor specifically: The quantity of clinical and demographic metadata differed by source and by participant and was supplied without curation.

The immunoSEQ Assay, a bias-controlled multiplex PCR, was used to amplify TCRbeta CDR3 regions from genomic DNA. In the original analysis: Nucleated cell counts per sample were estimated from amplification of reference gene primers within the assay. Sequence reads were collapsed and filtered to measure the absolute abundance of every unique TCRbeta CDR3 rearrangement. For each sample, productive Simpson clonality was calculated by taking the square root of Simpson's diversity index across productive rearrangements. TCRdb obtained this table from immuneACCESS and retained in-frame rearrangements with V and J assigned. These tables miss some clones; where compared with another copy, unresolved V genes account for less than half of the shortfall, and the remainder is unexplained. V, J and clone size are those of that table, while D and trimming were read from the DNA. The sample yields hundreds of thousands of clones; around 84% were counted once. The ten largest clonotypes hold around 18% of the sample.

On this clone itself: This receptor's antigen is unknown. Per-nucleotide qualities are absent, and no much larger clonotype sits a single base away.

Collaborating institutions collected whole blood in K2EDTA tubes following their own protocols. For TCRbeta analysis, collaborators shipped samples as frozen whole blood, isolated PBMCs, or DNA extracted from either of those sample types. The germline V gene yields SGHRS for CDR1 and YFSETQ for CDR2. Trimming removed 7 bases from V and 2 bases from J, leaving 23 bases between the germline ends. The CDR3 holds 17 amino acids from the cysteine to the phenylalanine. The read is trimmed to its CDR3 DNA, 51 bases read in frame from base 1. Sample: peripheral blood. The chain links TRBV5-1 with TRBJ2-3; the D gene is perhaps TRBD2, from 7 matching bases. This receptor was identified in a woman older than 75 with active or convalescent COVID-19. At the DNA level, the sequence is TGCGCCAGCGTTCGGGGGAGGGGGAGCGGTAACACAGATACGCAGTATTTT. It encodes CASVRGRGSGNTDTQYF.